The rows below give T cell receptor beta chains drawn from one sample of a study of shared clonotypes between healthy human individuals. Method: immunoSEQ multiplex PCR; TCRdb's copy keeps in-frame clones and lacks some. The data contain around 200,000 clones, 65% to 70% of them singletons. Sequencing was carried out using memory CD4+ T cells sorted from blood. The source of these receptors is a man aged 30 to 45 in good health. CDR3s leave out the opening cysteine and the closing phenylalanine or tryptophan. Fields, in order: CDR3 length, V gene, J gene, CDR3 protein.

cdr3_length: 13
v_call: TRBV27
j_call: TRBJ2-1
cdr3_aa: ASSRLAGVYNEQF

cdr3_length: 15
v_call: TRBV5-1
j_call: TRBJ2-1
cdr3_aa: ASSLYQQGASNNEQF

cdr3_length: 13
v_call: TRBV11-2
j_call: TRBJ2-1
cdr3_aa: ASRSVRGGYNEQF

cdr3_length: 16
v_call: TRBV7-2
j_call: TRBJ2-3
cdr3_aa: ASTLGVGLAGNTDTQY

cdr3_length: 12
v_call: TRBV5-1
j_call: TRBJ1-2
cdr3_aa: ASSLGTASYGYT

cdr3_length: 14
v_call: TRBV5-5
j_call: TRBJ2-7
cdr3_aa: ASSLRASILNPEQY

cdr3_length: 14
v_call: TRBV11-2
j_call: TRBJ1-1
cdr3_aa: ASSSLGRQGHTEAF

cdr3_length: 16
v_call: TRBV11-3
j_call: TRBJ1-5
cdr3_aa: ASSFRPPARRSNQPQH

cdr3_length: 14
v_call: TRBV5-4
j_call: TRBJ2-1
cdr3_aa: ASSRTSGASYNEQF

cdr3_length: 10
v_call: TRBV11-2
j_call: TRBJ2-5
cdr3_aa: ASSLAGETQY

cdr3_length: 12
v_call: TRBV5-6
j_call: TRBJ2-5
cdr3_aa: ASSLGGTGETQY

cdr3_length: 12
v_call: TRBV2
j_call: TRBJ1-4
cdr3_aa: ASRFEEGNEKLF

cdr3_length: 12
v_call: TRBV7-9
j_call: TRBJ2-1
cdr3_aa: ASSLLGPRNEQF

cdr3_length: 13
v_call: TRBV5-1
j_call: TRBJ2-2
cdr3_aa: ASSSGGSRTGELF

cdr3_length: 10
v_call: TRBV7-6
j_call: TRBJ2-5
cdr3_aa: ASSLGLETQY

cdr3_length: 13
v_call: TRBV25-1
j_call: TRBJ1-2
cdr3_aa: ASSGDRGEGYGYT

cdr3_length: 13
v_call: TRBV11-2
j_call: TRBJ2-1
cdr3_aa: ASRDSGSSYNEQF

cdr3_length: 11
v_call: TRBV18
j_call: TRBJ2-7
cdr3_aa: ASSPTSDYEQY

cdr3_length: 11
v_call: TRBV7-9
j_call: TRBJ1-2
cdr3_aa: ASSPPSFYGYT

cdr3_length: 12
v_call: TRBV27
j_call: TRBJ2-2
cdr3_aa: ASSLRQGAGELF

cdr3_length: 12
v_call: TRBV11-2
j_call: TRBJ2-3
cdr3_aa: ASSLDRGTDTQY

cdr3_length: 13
v_call: TRBV28
j_call: TRBJ2-7
cdr3_aa: ASQSDRRGTYEQY

cdr3_length: 12
v_call: TRBV7-8
j_call: TRBJ2-4
cdr3_aa: ASSLGGSQNIQY

cdr3_length: 13
v_call: TRBV7-6
j_call: TRBJ1-3
cdr3_aa: ASSLAPHSGNTIY